A single T cell receptor (beta chain) is shown here with its context. The CDR3 sequence is 16 residues long. The germline V gene has CDR1 SGHVS and CDR2 FQNEAQ. Trimming took 5 bases from V and 4 from J; bases not matched to a gene: 12. This entry belongs to a study of CD8 T cells in Susac syndrome. Sequencing of TCR beta, carried out with a high-throughput approach, was applied to CD8+ and CD4+ T cells from the blood. The patients who served as multiple sclerosis controls were treatment-naive and had stable or active relapsing-remitting disease that fulfilled the revised McDonald criteria. RNA, at about 0.45 to 1 ug, was reverse transcribed with random hexamers. Across 54 Vbeta and 13 Jbeta, immunoSEQ multiplex PCR amplified TCR beta CDR3. MiXCR was run by TCRdb on the immunoSEQ multiplex PCR reads, yielding one entry per CDR3 protein. Of fewer than 150,000 distinct CDR3 sequences listed, 85% to 95% were seen once; the top ten hold 0.093%.

This receptor was identified in a human donor with multiple sclerosis. The J gene is TRBJ1-2, the V gene TRBV7-8; 8 positions match TRBD1. The sample comprised CD4+ T cells from PBMCs. Here the CDR3 DNA reads TGTGCCAGCAGCGCCAACCCTGGGACAGGCACCTATGGCTACACCTTC. Translated: CASSANPGTGTYGYTF.